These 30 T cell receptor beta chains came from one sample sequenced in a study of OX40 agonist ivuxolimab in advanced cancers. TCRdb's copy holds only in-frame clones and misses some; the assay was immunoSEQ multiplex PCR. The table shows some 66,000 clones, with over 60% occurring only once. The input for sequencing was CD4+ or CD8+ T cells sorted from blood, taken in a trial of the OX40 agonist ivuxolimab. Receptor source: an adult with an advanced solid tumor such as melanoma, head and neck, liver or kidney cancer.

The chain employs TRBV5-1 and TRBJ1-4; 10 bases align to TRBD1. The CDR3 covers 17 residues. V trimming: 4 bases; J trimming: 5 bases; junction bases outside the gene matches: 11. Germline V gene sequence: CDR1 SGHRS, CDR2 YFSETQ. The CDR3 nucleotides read TGCGCCAGCAGCCTTGAGGTCCCGGGACAGGGGAATGAAAAACTGTTTTTT. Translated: CASSLEVPGQGNEKLFF.

CDR3 loop: CAWSVRAGQETQYF. The CDR3, as DNA: TGTGCCTGGAGTGTACGGGCAGGGCAAGAGACCCAGTACTTC. The chain joins TRBV30 to TRBJ2-5; D is perhaps TRBD1 (5 bases). Germline CDR1 is GTSNPN and CDR2 is SVGIG (reference sequence). The V gene lost 0 bases and the J gene lost 2 bases, with 10 bases spanning the gap. The CDR3 runs to 14 residues.

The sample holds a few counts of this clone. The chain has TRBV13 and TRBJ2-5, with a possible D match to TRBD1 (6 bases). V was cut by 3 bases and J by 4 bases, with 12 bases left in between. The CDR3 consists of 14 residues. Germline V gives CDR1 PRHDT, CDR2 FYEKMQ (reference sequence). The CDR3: CASSFGGRGETQYF. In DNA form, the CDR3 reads TGTGCCAGCAGCTTTGGGGGCAGGGGAGAGACCCAGTACTTC.

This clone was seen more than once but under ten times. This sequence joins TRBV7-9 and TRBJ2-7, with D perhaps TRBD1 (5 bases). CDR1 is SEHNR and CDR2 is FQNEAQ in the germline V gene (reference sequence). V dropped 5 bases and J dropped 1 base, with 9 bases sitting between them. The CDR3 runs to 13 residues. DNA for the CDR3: TGTGCCAGCAGCAGGGGTTCATCCTACGAGCAGTACTTC. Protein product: CASSRGSSYEQYF.

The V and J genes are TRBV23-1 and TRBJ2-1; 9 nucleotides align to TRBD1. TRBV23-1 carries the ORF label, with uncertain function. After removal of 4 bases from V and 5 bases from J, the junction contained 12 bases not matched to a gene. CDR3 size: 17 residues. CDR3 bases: TGCGCCAGCAGTCTTTGCCCCGGACAGGGGTCGAACAATGAGCAGTTCTTC. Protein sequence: CASSLCPGQGSNNEQFF.

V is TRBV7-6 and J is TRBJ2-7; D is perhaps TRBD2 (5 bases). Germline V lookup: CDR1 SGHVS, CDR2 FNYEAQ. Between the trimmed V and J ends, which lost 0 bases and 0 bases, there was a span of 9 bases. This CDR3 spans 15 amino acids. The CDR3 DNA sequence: TGTGCCAGCAGCTTAGCCCCCACTAGCTCCTACGAGCAGTACTTC. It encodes CASSLAPTSSYEQYF.

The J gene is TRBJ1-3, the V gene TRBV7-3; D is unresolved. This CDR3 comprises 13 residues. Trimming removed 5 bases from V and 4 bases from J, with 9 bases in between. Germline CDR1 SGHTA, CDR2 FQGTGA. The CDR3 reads CASSTHQGNTIYF. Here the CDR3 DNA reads TGTGCCAGCAGCACGCATCAGGGAAACACCATATATTTT.

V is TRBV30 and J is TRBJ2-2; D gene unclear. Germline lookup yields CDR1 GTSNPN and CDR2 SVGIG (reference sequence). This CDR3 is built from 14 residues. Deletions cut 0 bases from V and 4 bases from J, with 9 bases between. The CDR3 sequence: CAWSVGLGTGELFF. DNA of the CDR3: TGTGCCTGGAGTGTAGGGTTGGGCACCGGGGAGCTGTTTTTT.

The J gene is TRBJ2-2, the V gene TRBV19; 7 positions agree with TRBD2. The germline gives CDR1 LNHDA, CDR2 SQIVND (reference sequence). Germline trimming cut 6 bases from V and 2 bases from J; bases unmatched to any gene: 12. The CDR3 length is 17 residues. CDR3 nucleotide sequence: TGTGCCAGTAGAAGGAGGCGGGGCGGGGGAAACACCGGGGAGCTGTTTTTT. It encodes CASRRRRGGGNTGELFF. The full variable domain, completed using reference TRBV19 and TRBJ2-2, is DGGITQSPKYLFRKEGQNVTLSCEQNLNHDAMYWYRQDPGQGLRLIYYSQIVNDFQKGDIAEGYSVSREKKESFPLTVTSAQKNPTAFYLCASRRRRGGGNTGELFFGEGSRLTVL.

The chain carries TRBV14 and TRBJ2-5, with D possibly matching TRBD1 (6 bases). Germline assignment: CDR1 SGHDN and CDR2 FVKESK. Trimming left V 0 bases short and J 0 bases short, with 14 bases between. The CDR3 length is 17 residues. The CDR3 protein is CASSQDGYRANQETQYF. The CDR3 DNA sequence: TGTGCCAGCAGCCAAGATGGTTACAGGGCAAACCAAGAGACCCAGTACTTC. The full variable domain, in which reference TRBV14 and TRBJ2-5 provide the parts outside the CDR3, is EAGVTQFPSHSVIEKGQTVTLRCDPISGHDNLYWYRRVMGKEIKFLLHFVKESKQDESGMPNNRFLAERTGGTYSTLKVQPAELEDSGVYFCASSQDGYRANQETQYFGPGTRLLVL.

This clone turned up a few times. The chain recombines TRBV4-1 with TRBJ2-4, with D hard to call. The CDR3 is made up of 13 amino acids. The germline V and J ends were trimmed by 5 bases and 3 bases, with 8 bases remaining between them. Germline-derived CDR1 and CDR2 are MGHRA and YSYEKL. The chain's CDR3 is CASSRTDKNIQYF. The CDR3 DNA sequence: TGCGCCAGCAGCAGAACCGACAAAAACATTCAGTACTTC.

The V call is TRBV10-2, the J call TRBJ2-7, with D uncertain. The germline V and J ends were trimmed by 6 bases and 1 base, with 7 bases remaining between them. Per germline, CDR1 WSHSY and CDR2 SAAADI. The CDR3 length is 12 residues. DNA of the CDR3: TGCGCCAGCAGCACCGATTCCTACGAGCAGTACTTC. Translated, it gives CASSTDSYEQYF.

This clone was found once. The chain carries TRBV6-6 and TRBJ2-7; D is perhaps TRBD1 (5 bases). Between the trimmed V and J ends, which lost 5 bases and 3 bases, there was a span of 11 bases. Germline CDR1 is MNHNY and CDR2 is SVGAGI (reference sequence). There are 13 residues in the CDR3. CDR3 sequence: CASSRGAGYEQYF. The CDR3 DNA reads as TGTGCCAGCAGTAGGGGCGCTGGCTACGAGCAGTACTTC.

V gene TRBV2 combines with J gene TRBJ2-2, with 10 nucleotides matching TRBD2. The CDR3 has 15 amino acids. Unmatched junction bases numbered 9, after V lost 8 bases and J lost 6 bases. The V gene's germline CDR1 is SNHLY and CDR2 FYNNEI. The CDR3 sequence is CASGGLAGVPGELFF. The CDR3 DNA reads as TGTGCCAGCGGCGGGCTAGCGGGAGTACCCGGGGAGCTGTTTTTT. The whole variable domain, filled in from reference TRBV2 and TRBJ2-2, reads EPEVTQTPSHQVTQMGQEVILRCVPISNHLYFYWYRQILGQKVEFLVSFYNNEISEKSEIFDDQFSVERPDGSNFTLKIRSTKLEDSAMYFCASGGLAGVPGELFFGEGSRLTVL.

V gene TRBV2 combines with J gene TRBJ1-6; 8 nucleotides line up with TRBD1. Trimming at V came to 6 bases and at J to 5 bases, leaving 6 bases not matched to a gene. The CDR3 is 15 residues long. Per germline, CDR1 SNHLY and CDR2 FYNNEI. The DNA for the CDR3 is TGTGCCAGCAGCTACCGGGGACAGGATAATTCACCCCTCCACTTT. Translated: CASSYRGQDNSPLHF. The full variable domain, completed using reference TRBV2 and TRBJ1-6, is EPEVTQTPSHQVTQMGQEVILRCVPISNHLYFYWYRQILGQKVEFLVSFYNNEISEKSEIFDDQFSVERPDGSNFTLKIRSTKLEDSAMYFCASSYRGQDNSPLHFGNGTRLTVT.

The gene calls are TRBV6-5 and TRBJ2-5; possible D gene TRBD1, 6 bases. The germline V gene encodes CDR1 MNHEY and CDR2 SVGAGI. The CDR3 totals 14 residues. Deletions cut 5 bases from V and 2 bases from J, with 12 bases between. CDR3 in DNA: TGTGCCAGCAGTAGCCCGACAGGACAAGAGACCCAGTACTTC. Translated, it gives CASSSPTGQETQYF.

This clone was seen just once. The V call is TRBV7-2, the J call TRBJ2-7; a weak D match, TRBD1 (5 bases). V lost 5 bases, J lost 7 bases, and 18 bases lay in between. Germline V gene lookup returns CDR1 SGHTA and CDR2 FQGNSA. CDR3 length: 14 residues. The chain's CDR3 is CASSQEIHSGEQYF. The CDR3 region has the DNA TGTGCCAGCAGCCAAGAGATTCACTCAGGGGAGCAGTACTTC.

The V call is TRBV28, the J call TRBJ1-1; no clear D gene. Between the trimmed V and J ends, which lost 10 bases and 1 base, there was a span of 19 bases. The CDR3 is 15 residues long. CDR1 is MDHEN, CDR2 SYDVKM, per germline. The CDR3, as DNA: TGTGCCATCTATCAAAGACGAGGCAGGAACACTGAAGCTTTCTTT. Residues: CAIYQRRGRNTEAFF. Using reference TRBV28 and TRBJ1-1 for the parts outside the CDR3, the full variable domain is DVKVTQSSRYLVKRTGEKVFLECVQDMDHENMFWYRQDPGLGLRLIYFSYDVKMKEKGDIPEGYSVSREKKERFSLILESASTNQTSMYLCAIYQRRGRNTEAFFGQGTRLTVV.

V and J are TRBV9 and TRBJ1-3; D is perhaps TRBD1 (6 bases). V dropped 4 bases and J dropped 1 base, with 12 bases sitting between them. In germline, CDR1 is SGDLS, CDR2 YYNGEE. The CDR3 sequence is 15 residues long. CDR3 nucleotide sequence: TGTGCCAGCAGCACTACAGGGAATTCTGGAAACACCATATATTTT. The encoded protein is CASSTTGNSGNTIYF.

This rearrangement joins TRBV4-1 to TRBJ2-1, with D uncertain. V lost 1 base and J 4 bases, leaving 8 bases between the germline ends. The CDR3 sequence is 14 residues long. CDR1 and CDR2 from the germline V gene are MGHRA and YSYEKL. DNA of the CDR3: TGCGCCAGCAGCCAAGCTAGACGATACAATGAGCAGTTCTTC. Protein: CASSQARRYNEQFF.

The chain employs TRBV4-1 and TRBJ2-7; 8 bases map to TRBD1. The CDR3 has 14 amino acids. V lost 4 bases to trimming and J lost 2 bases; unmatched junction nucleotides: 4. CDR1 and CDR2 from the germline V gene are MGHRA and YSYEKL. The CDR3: CASSRQGIAYEQYF. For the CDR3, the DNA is TGCGCCAGCAGCCGACAGGGGATTGCCTACGAGCAGTACTTC.

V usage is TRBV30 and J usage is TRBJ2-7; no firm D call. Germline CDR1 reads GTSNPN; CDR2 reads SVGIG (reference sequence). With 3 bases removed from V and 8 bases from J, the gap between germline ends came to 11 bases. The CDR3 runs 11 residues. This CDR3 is CAWRWMGKQYF. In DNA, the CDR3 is TGTGCCTGGAGGTGGATGGGGAAGCAGTACTTC.

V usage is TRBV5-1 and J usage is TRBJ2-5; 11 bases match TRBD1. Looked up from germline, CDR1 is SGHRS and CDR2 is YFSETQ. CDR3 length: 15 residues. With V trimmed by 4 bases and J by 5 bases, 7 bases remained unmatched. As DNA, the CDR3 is TGCGCCAGCAGCACCGGACAGGGGGCGCAGGAGACCCAGTACTTC. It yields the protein CASSTGQGAQETQYF.

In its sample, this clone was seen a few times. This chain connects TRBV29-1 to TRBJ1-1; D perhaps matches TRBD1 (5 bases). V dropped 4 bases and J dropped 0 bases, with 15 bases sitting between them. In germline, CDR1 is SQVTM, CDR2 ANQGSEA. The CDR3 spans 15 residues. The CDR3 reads CSVGGIQVMNTEAFF. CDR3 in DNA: TGCAGCGTTGGGGGAATACAGGTCATGAACACTGAAGCTTTCTTT.

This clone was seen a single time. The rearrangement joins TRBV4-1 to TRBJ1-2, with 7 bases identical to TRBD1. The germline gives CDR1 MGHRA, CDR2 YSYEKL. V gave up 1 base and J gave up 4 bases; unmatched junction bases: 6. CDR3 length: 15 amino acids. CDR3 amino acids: CASSQGLGGLYGYTF. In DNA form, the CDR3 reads TGCGCCAGCAGCCAAGGTCTAGGGGGCCTCTATGGCTACACCTTC.

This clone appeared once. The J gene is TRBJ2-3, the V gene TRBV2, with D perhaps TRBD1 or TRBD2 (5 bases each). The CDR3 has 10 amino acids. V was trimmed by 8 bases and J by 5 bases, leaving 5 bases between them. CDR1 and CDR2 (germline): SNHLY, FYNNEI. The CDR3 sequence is CASGGDTQYF. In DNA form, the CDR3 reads TGTGCCAGCGGGGGAGATACGCAGTATTTT.

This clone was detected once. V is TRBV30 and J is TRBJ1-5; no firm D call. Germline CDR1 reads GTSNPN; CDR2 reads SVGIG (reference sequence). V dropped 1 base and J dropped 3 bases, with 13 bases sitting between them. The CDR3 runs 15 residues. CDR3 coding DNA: TGTGCCTGGAGTGAGGCGCCAGTGATCAATCAGCCCCAGCATTTT. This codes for CAWSEAPVINQPQHF.

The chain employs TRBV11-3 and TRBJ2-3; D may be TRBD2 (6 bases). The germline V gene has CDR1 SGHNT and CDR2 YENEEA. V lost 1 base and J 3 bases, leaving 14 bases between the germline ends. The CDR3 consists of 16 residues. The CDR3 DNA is TGTGCCAGCAGCTTAGGTGGAGGGCTGAGAACAGATACGCAGTATTTT. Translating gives CASSLGGGLRTDTQYF.

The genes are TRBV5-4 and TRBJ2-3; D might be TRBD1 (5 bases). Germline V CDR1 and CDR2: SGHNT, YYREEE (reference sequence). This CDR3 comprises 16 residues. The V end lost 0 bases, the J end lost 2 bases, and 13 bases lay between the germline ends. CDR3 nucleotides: TGTGCCAGCAGCTTGGCTCTAGGGGTTTTCACAGATACGCAGTATTTT. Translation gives CASSLALGVFTDTQYF.

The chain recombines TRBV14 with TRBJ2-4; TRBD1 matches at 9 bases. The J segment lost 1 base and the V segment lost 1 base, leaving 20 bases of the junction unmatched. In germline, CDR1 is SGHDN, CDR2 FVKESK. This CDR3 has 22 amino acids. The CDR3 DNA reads TGTGCCAGCAGCCAAGTTCGGCTTCCGGGACAGGGATGGTCCTCGGCCAAAAACATTCAGTACTTC. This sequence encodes CASSQVRLPGQGWSSAKNIQYF. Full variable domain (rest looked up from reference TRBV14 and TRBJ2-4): EAGVTQFPSHSVIEKGQTVTLRCDPISGHDNLYWYRRVMGKEIKFLLHFVKESKQDESGMPNNRFLAERTGGTYSTLKVQPAELEDSGVYFCASSQVRLPGQGWSSAKNIQYFGAGTRLSVL.